Listed below are T cell receptor beta chains from one sample, sequenced in a study of T cells in Graves' hyperthyroidism and ophthalmopathy. In TCRdb, the multiplex PCR reads were re-called with MiXCR into one record per CDR3 protein. The table has around 540,000 distinct CDR3 sequences, around 42% seen once. The sequenced sample consisted of peripheral blood or thyroid tissue (not recorded which). The receptors were gathered from a woman aged 18-29 years with Graves' hyperthyroidism. Each CDR3 is given with its conserved first and last residue. The order of the fields is V gene, D gene, J gene, clone size, CDR3 length, CDR3 DNA, CDR3 protein. D genes are given only for firm matches. Expanded clones are given a class, and other clones once, few, many or no size at all.

V: TRBV4-1; D: TRBD2; J: TRBJ2-5; size: -; length: 16; DNA: TGCGCCAGCAGCCATGATCCCGGGGCTAGCGGAGAGACCCAGTACTTC; CDR3: CASSHDPGASGETQYF
V: TRBV7-2; D: -; J: TRBJ1-2; size: -; length: 15; DNA: TGTGCCAGCAGTCCAGGACTAGCGGCGTGGAAAGGCTGCACCTTC; CDR3: CASSPGLAAWKGCTF
V: TRBV2; D: -; J: TRBJ1-1; size: few; length: 15; DNA: TGTGCCAGCAGGTTCCACCGGGACGCCTTCAACCAAGCTTTCTTT; CDR3: CASRFHRDAFNQAFF
V: TRBV19; D: -; J: TRBJ1-5; size: few; length: 12; DNA: TGTGCCAGTAGTGCAGAATTTCAGCCCCAGCATTTT; CDR3: CASSAEFQPQHF
V: TRBV9; D: -; J: TRBJ1-1; size: few; length: 17; DNA: TGTGCCAGCAGCGTAGGGGAAGGGGCTGGGTGGAACACTGAAGCTTTCTTT; CDR3: CASSVGEGAGWNTEAFF
V: TRBV29-1; D: -; J: TRBJ2-7; size: -; length: 13; DNA: TGCAGTCCTCGGGCGGAGAGCTCCTACGAGCAGTACTTC; CDR3: CSPRAESSYEQYF
V: TRBV7-8; D: -; J: TRBJ2-2; size: few; length: 13; DNA: TGTGCCAGCAGACCGTGGGGCACCGGGGAGCTGTTTTTT; CDR3: CASRPWGTGELFF
V: TRBV12-3/TRBV12-4; D: -; J: TRBJ2-7; size: many; length: 13; DNA: TGTGCCAGCAGTTTCCGGGATTACTACGAGCAGTACTTC; CDR3: CASSFRDYYEQYF
V: TRBV7-2; D: -; J: TRBJ2-6; size: many; length: 15; DNA: TGTGCCAGCAGCCCGCGGTCCACTGGGGCCAACGTCCTGACTTTC; CDR3: CASSPRSTGANVLTF
V: TRBV5-1; D: TRBD1; J: TRBJ1-1; size: few; length: 15; DNA: TGCGCCAGCAGCTTGGTATTCAGGGGGAAAACTGAAGCTTTCTTT; CDR3: CASSLVFRGKTEAFF
V: TRBV5-6; D: TRBD1; J: TRBJ1-1; size: few; length: 14; DNA: TGTGCCAGCAGCTTTTGGACAGGGGCTACTGAAGCTTTCTTT; CDR3: CASSFWTGATEAFF
V: TRBV7-6; D: -; J: TRBJ2-7; size: -; length: 14; DNA: TGTGCCAGCAGTTTTTCCAGGGGGGCCTACGAGCAGTACTTC; CDR3: CASSFSRGAYEQYF
V: TRBV6-1; D: -; J: TRBJ1-1; size: -; length: 14; DNA: TGTGCCAGCAGTGAAAGCACCGGGGCGACTGAAGCTTTCTTT; CDR3: CASSESTGATEAFF
V: TRBV2; D: -; J: TRBJ2-5; size: -; length: 15; DNA: TGTGCCAGCAGCGATATCGGGGTTTACCAAGAGACCCAGTACTTC; CDR3: CASSDIGVYQETQYF
V: TRBV7-9; D: -; J: TRBJ2-5; size: many; length: 13; DNA: TGTGCCAGCAGCTTTGGGAGTTGGGAGACCCAGTACTTC; CDR3: CASSFGSWETQYF
V: TRBV20-1; D: -; J: TRBJ1-6; size: -; length: 11; DNA: TGCAGTGCTAGAAAGGGTTCACCCCTCCACTTT; CDR3: CSARKGSPLHF
V: TRBV7-9; D: -; J: TRBJ1-4; size: -; length: 15; DNA: TGTGCCAGCAGCAAAAAGGGGGGGGCTGAGGAAAAACTGTTTTTT; CDR3: CASSKKGGAEEKLFF
V: TRBV4-3; D: -; J: TRBJ1-1; size: -; length: 16; DNA: TGCGCCAGCAGCCAAGTTGACGGCAGGGAGGGCACTGAAGCTTTCTTT; CDR3: CASSQVDGREGTEAFF
V: TRBV14; D: TRBD2; J: TRBJ2-7; size: few; length: 16; DNA: TGTGCCAGCAGCCACCCCGGGACTAGCGGGAACCACGAGCAGTACTTC; CDR3: CASSHPGTSGNHEQYF
V: TRBV5-1; D: TRBD2; J: TRBJ2-5; size: few; length: 15; DNA: TGCGCCAGCAGCCAGTATTCTAGCGGCCCAGAGACCCAGTACTTC; CDR3: CASSQYSSGPETQYF